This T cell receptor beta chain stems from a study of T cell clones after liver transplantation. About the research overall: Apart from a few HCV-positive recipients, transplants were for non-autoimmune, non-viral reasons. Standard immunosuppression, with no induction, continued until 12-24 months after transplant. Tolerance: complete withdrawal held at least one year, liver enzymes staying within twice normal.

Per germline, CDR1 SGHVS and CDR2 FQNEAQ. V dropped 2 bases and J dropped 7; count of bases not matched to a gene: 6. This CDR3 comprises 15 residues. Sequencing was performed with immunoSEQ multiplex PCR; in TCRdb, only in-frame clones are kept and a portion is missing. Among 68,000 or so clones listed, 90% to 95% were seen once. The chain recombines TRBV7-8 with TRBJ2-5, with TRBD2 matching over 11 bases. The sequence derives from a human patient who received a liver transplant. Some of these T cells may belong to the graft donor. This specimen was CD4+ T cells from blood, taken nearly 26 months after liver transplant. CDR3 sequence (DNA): TGTGCCAGCAGCTTACAGATAGCGGGAGGGCGGACCCAGTACTTC. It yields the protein CASSLQIAGGRTQYF.